These 25 T cell receptor beta chains originate from one sample sequenced in a study of blood T cell repertoires in COVID-19. The method was immunoSEQ multiplex PCR; TCRdb's version includes in-frame clones alone and lacks a portion of them. The sample includes some 240,000 clones, about 81% of them seen just once. Material for sequencing was PBMCs or T cells enriched from blood (not recorded which). These receptors originate from a man aged 25-45 years with acute COVID-19.

Regarding this clone: One end of the junction is discordant with germline, which a read error may explain. The chain is built from TRBV5-1 and TRBJ2-1, with 9 bases lining up with TRBD2. The CDR3 extends over 14 amino acids. Germline V gene sequence: CDR1 SGHRS, CDR2 YFSETQ. The CDR3 loop is CASSMVAGVNEQFF. Written as DNA, the CDR3 is TGTGCCAGCAGTATGGTAGCGGGAGTCAATGAGCAGTTCTTC. The complete variable domain, with remaining parts taken from reference TRBV5-1 and TRBJ2-1, reads KAGVTQTPRYLIKTRGQQVTLSCSPISGHRSVSWYQQTPGQGLQFLFEYFSETQRNKGNFPGRFSGRQFSNSRSEMNVSTLELGDSALYLCASSMVAGVNEQFFGPGTRLTVL.

The J gene is TRBJ2-7, the V gene TRBV7-9; the match to TRBD1 covers 10 bases. In germline, CDR1 is SEHNR, CDR2 FQNEAQ (reference sequence). This CDR3 contains 16 residues. V was pared by 5 bases and J by 2 bases, with 9 bases of the junction left unmatched. CDR3 in DNA: TGTGCCAGCAGCCAAGGGGGACAGGGGACCCCCTACGAGCAGTACGTC. Its translation: CASSQGGQGTPYEQYV.

This chain joins TRBV5-1 and TRBJ1-2, with 7 positions matching TRBD1. CDR1 SGHRS and CDR2 YFSETQ come from the germline V gene. This CDR3 contains 14 residues. Losses at the gene ends were 4 bases for V and 2 bases for J; bases not matched to a gene: 5. CDR3: CASSGGTANYGYTF. The CDR3 nucleotides are TGCGCCAGCAGCGGCGGGACAGCCAACTATGGCTACACCTTC.

V is TRBV5-5 and J is TRBJ2-7; TRBD2 aligns across 7 bases. The CDR3 sequence is 16 residues long. V was clipped by 4 bases and J by 2 bases; unmatched bases: 12. Germline CDR1 reads SGHKS; CDR2 reads YYEKEE (reference sequence). As DNA, the CDR3 is TGTGCCAGCAGCCCGTGGTCTAGCGGCACAACCTACGAGCAGTACGTC. Its translation: CASSPWSSGTTYEQYV.

The V and J genes are TRBV25-1 and TRBJ2-2; TRBD2 matches at 8 bases. Germline CDR1 reads MGHDK; CDR2 reads SYGVNS. The CDR3 is 15 residues long. J was trimmed by 3 bases and V by 4 bases; bases with no gene match: 4. The CDR3 DNA is TGTGCCAGCAGTGTGAGCGGGAGAGACACCGGGGAGCTGTTTTTT. Residues: CASSVSGRDTGELFF. The full variable domain, its missing parts supplied by reference TRBV25-1 and TRBJ2-2, is EADIYQTPRYLVIGTGKKITLECSQTMGHDKMYWYQQDPGMELHLIHYSYGVNSTEKGDLSSESTVSRIRTEHFPLTLESARPSHTSQYLCASSVSGRDTGELFFGEGSRLTVL.

This clone has just a few counts. The rearrangement joins TRBV7-2 to TRBJ2-7; 10 positions agree with TRBD1. Trimming cost V 1 base and J 5 bases; bases outside gene matches: 5. The CDR3 is 15 amino acids. CDR1 SGHTA and CDR2 FQGNSA come from the germline V gene. The DNA of the CDR3 is TGTGCCAGCAGCTTAGAGGGACAGGGGTCCGACGAGCAGTACGTC. This sequence encodes CASSLEGQGSDEQYV.

The rearrangement joins TRBV29-1 to TRBJ1-1, with 11 bases that match TRBD1. The CDR3 is made up of 13 amino acids. Germline trimming cut 6 bases from V and 4 bases from J; bases unmatched to any gene: 4. Germline-derived CDR1 and CDR2 are SQVTM and ANQGSEA. The CDR3 region is CSVQGTGGTEAFF. Written as DNA, the CDR3 is TGCAGCGTCCAAGGGACAGGGGGCACTGAAGCTTTCTTT. Full variable domain (remainder filled in from reference TRBV29-1 and TRBJ1-1): SAVISQKPSRDICQRGTSLTIQCQVDSQVTMMFWYRQQPGQSLTLIATANQGSEATYESGFVIDKFPISRPNLTFSTLTVSNMSPEDSSIYLCSVQGTGGTEAFFGQGTRLTVV.

The chain is built from TRBV9 and TRBJ2-1; the match to TRBD2 covers 8 bases. V trimming: 4 bases; J trimming: 6 bases; junction bases outside the gene matches: 12. Germline V gene sequence: CDR1 SGDLS, CDR2 YYNGEE. The CDR3 runs to 16 residues. The CDR3 bases are TGTGCCAGCAGCCCCGGGGGGGGGAGAGGTATCAATGAGCAGTTCTTC. Protein sequence: CASSPGGGRGINEQFF. Full variable domain (missing parts from reference TRBV9 and TRBJ2-1): DSGVTQTPKHLITATGQRVTLRCSPRSGDLSVYWYQQSLDQGLQFLIQYYNGEERAKGNILERFSAQQFPDLHSELNLSSLELGDSALYFCASSPGGGRGINEQFFGPGTRLTVL.

This clone was seen just once. The V call is TRBV11-3, the J call TRBJ2-1; D is unclear. The CDR3 loop spans 12 amino acids. Germline lookup yields CDR1 SGHNT and CDR2 YENEEA. Trimming stripped 1 base from V and 10 bases from J, with 8 bases between. In DNA, the CDR3 is TGTGCCAGCAGCTTAGTCAGCGACGAGCAGTTCTTC. It specifies CASSLVSDEQFF. The full variable domain, rest sourced from reference TRBV11-3 and TRBJ2-1, is EAGVVQSPRYKIIEKKQPVAFWCNPISGHNTLYWYLQNLGQGPELLIRYENEEAVDDSQLPKDRFSAERLKGVDSTLKIQPAELGDSAVYLCASSLVSDEQFFGPGTRLTVL.

The chain employs TRBV11-1 and TRBJ1-1, with D unresolved. This CDR3 is built from 16 residues. Trimming cost V 7 bases and J 7 bases, with 25 bases left between them. The germline V gene encodes CDR1 SGHAT and CDR2 FQDESV (reference sequence). CDR3 loop: CASTTTTGVVGDEAFF. CDR3 DNA sequence: TGTGCCAGCACTACGACAACGGGCGTGGTGGGAGATGAAGCTTTCTTT.

The V gene is TRBV7-2, the J gene TRBJ1-3; 8 nucleotides match TRBD1. V was clipped by 5 bases and J by 2 bases; unmatched bases: 5. Germline V gene lookup returns CDR1 SGHTA and CDR2 FQGNSA. The CDR3 loop spans 15 amino acids. The CDR3 sequence: CASSGQGEAGNTIYF. As DNA, the CDR3 is TGTGCCAGCAGCGGACAGGGTGAGGCTGGAAACACCATATATTTT.

The CDR3 DNA follows: TGTGCTAGTGTTTACTTGGAGACCCAGTACTTC. Translating gives CASVYLETQYF. The chain recombines TRBV12-5 with TRBJ2-5; no firm D call. Trimming removed 7 bases from V and 5 bases from J, with 8 bases in between. The length of the CDR3 is 11 residues. Germline V gene sequence: CDR1 LGHNT, CDR2 FRNRAP.

This clone was counted a few times. The chain joins TRBV6-5 to TRBJ1-3; D is uncertain. The CDR3 consists of 15 residues. The V gene lost 2 bases and the J gene lost 0 bases, with 8 bases spanning the gap. Germline CDR1 is MNHEY and CDR2 is SVGAGI. The DNA for the CDR3 is TGTGCCAGCAGTTACGGGCAGTCCTCTGGAAACACCATATATTTT. It specifies CASSYGQSSGNTIYF.

As concerns this clone: One junction end disagrees with the germline gene, perhaps due to a read error. The chain employs TRBV24-1 and TRBJ1-1; D remains unclear. This CDR3 is 9 amino acids long. Per germline, CDR1 KGHDR and CDR2 SFDVKD. The CDR3 spells CATSPGQIF. CDR3 bases: TGTGCCACCAGTCCGGGTCAGATCTTT.

The gene calls are TRBV11-3 and TRBJ2-3, with 7 positions matching TRBD2. The length of the CDR3 is 16 residues. Germline CDR1 and CDR2: SGHNT and YENEEA. V trimming: 0 bases; J trimming: 5 bases; junction bases outside the gene matches: 8. CDR3 bases: TGTGCCAGCAGCTTAGACGGGAGGATTAAAGGAGATACGCAGTATTTT. This codes for CASSLDGRIKGDTQYF.

The chain carries TRBV5-4 and TRBJ2-2; 8 positions match TRBD1. Germline-derived CDR1 and CDR2 are SGHNT and YYREEE (reference sequence). The CDR3 runs to 17 residues. With V trimmed by 1 base and J by 3 bases, 8 bases remained unmatched. The CDR3 reads CASSLFSGGAYTGELFF. CDR3 sequence (DNA): TGTGCCAGCAGCTTGTTTTCAGGGGGCGCTTACACCGGGGAGCTGTTTTTT.

CDR3 DNA: TGTGCCAGCAGTGGACAGGGGTCCCGCAATGAGCAGTTCTTC. It specifies CASSGQGSRNEQFF. This chain uses TRBV6-4 with TRBJ2-1; 8 positions agree with TRBD1. From germline, CDR1 is MRHNA and CDR2 SNTAGT. CDR3 size: 14 residues. V was clipped by 4 bases and J by 6 bases; unmatched bases: 5.

The rearrangement joins TRBV28 to TRBJ1-2; 12 bases match TRBD1. Trimming at V came to 3 bases and at J to 8 bases, leaving 7 bases not matched to a gene. The V gene's germline CDR1 is MDHEN and CDR2 SYDVKM. The CDR3 totals 15 residues. CDR3 DNA sequence: TGTGCCAGCAGTTTGCGGGACAGGGGGCTAGGGGGCTACACCTTC. Encoded protein: CASSLRDRGLGGYTF.

The J gene is TRBJ1-6, the V gene TRBV7-2, with 10 bases identical to TRBD1. The CDR3 sequence is 15 residues long. J gave up 8 bases and V 5 bases, and 6 bases lay outside the gene matches. CDR1 is SGHTA and CDR2 is FQGNSA in the germline V gene. CDR3 sequence: CASSEPGQGYSPLHF. The CDR3 bases are TGTGCCAGCAGCGAGCCGGGACAGGGGTATTCACCCCTCCACTTT.

This clone was seen once. V gene TRBV11-3 combines with J gene TRBJ1-2, with 7 bases matching TRBD1. The CDR3 loop spans 13 amino acids. Trimming removed 5 bases from V and 4 bases from J; junction bases left unmatched: 4. Germline V gene lookup returns CDR1 SGHNT and CDR2 YENEEA. The CDR3 is CASSTGQTYGYTF. CDR3 nucleotide sequence: TGTGCCAGCAGCACGGGACAGACCTATGGCTACACCTTC.

The chain carries TRBV19 and TRBJ1-1; TRBD1 agrees at 9 bases. Trimming removed 1 base from V and 4 bases from J; junction bases left unmatched: 7. The germline gives CDR1 LNHDA, CDR2 SQIVND (reference sequence). This CDR3 is built from 16 residues. The CDR3 loop reads CASSIVDRGKGTEAFF. CDR3 DNA sequence: TGTGCCAGTAGTATAGTTGACAGGGGGAAGGGCACTGAAGCTTTCTTT.

This clone appeared once. The chain carries TRBV9 and TRBJ1-2; TRBD1 might be the D (6 bases). Germline V gene lookup returns CDR1 SGDLS and CDR2 YYNGEE. CDR3 length equals 14 residues. The V end was cut by 0 bases, the J end by 4 bases, with 10 bases between. The DNA for the CDR3 is TGTGCCAGCAGCGTAGCACAGGGAATCTATGGCTACACCTTC. Translating gives CASSVAQGIYGYTF.

This clone is a singleton in its sample. The V and J genes are TRBV2 and TRBJ2-7; D call uncertain. CDR1 and CDR2 from the germline V gene are SNHLY and FYNNEI. The CDR3 totals 14 residues. The V and J ends lost 0 bases and 2 bases respectively, with 8 bases between them. The CDR3 region is CASSEAGRAYEQYV. The CDR3 nucleotides are TGTGCCAGCAGTGAAGCGGGCCGAGCCTACGAGCAGTACGTC.

As DNA, the CDR3 is TGTGCCAGCAGCAAAGTAGGACAGGTTTTTTTCGCTTTCTTT. Translating gives CASSKVGQVFFAFF. The chain has TRBV21-1 and TRBJ1-1; the DNA was not used to check the table's D call, TRBD1. TRBV21-1 is classified as a pseudogene. This CDR3 has 14 amino acids.

The genes are TRBV12-3 or TRBV12-4 and TRBJ1-2; D uncertain. V lost 7 bases and J lost 8, with 14 bases in between. The CDR3 extends over 12 amino acids. CDR3 loop: CASTRTGRGYTF. CDR3 sequence (DNA): TGTGCCAGCACCCGGACTGGGCGGGGCTACACCTTC.